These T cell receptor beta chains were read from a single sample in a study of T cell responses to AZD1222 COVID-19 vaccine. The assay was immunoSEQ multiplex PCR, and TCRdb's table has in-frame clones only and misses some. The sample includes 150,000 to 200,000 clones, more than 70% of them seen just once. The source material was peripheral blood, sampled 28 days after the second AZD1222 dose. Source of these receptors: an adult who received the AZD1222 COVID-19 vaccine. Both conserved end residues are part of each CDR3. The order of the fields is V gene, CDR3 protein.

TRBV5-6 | CASSYIRLTEAFF
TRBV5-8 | CASSPSLGTGRTDTQYF
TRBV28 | CVGQGARTGELFF
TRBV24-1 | CATSDLRTDYGYTF
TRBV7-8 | CASSPRAHTQFNYGYTF
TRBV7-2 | CASSLAGVTDTQYF
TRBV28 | CASTPSDYGYTF
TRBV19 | CATQRGDTQYF
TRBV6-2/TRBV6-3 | CASSYGGQGKETQYF
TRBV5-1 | CASSSLSTGYTDTQYF
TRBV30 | CAWSPVAGAGETQYF
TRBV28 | CASSLWRTAGNTIYF
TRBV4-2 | CASSQEMTSGSPDTQYF
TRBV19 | CASSGNRFKETQYF
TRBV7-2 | CASSLGGMGPEQYF
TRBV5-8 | CASNPPGTTIHEQFF
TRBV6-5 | CASSSGGRETQYF
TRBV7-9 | CASSNTVPQYF
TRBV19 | CASRMDRGNSPLHF
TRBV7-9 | CASSLTGTVEKLFF
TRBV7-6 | CASSPRTGPFYEQYF
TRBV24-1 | CATSDWGGTSGRIDTQYF
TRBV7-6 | CASSRSGPNYNEQFF
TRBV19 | CASSILGADWGYTF
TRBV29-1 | CSVEVRGDEQFF
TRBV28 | CASSLTHRGTKGYTF